Presented here are 21 T cell receptor beta chains from one specimen sequenced in a study of T cell repertoires in aging, cancer and after chemotherapy. TCR beta rearrangements were amplified from peripheral blood genomic DNA. Rearranged V-D-J TRB sequences were amplified with a mixed TRB-A/B primer pool. TCRdb recomputed calls from the multiplex PCR reads with MiXCR, one row per CDR3 protein. The sample includes under 2,500 distinct CDR3 sequences, 20% to 25% of them seen just once. The source material was blood. These receptors were collected from a human donor with a solid tumor.

The chain is built from TRBV7-2 and TRBJ2-7; D is unresolved. This CDR3 has 12 residues. Germline CDR1 SGHTA, CDR2 FQGNSA. Trimming stripped 5 bases from V and 3 bases from J, with 8 bases between. Here the CDR3 DNA reads TGTGCCAGCAGCAGATTCAGCTACGAGCAGTACTTC. Protein: CASSRFSYEQYF.

In this sample, this clonotype turned up once. The chain combines TRBV27 with TRBJ2-1; TRBD2 matches at 8 bases. Germline V gene data show CDR1 as MNHEY and CDR2 as SMNVEV (reference sequence). With V trimmed by 8 bases and J by 0 bases, 9 bases remained unmatched. The CDR3 runs 16 residues. DNA for the CDR3: TGTGCCAGCCGAGACACGGGGGGGAGCTCCTACAATGAGCAGTTCTTC. Residues: CASRDTGGSSYNEQFF.

This clonotype was detected only a few times. The chain links TRBV5-4 to TRBJ1-1, with TRBD1 matching over 10 bases. V shed 4 bases and J 5 bases; nucleotides not matched to a gene: 5. Germline values: CDR1 SGHNT, CDR2 YYREEE (reference sequence). The CDR3 spans 14 residues. Here the CDR3 reads CASSQDRGRTEAFF. CDR3 DNA sequence: TGTGCCAGCAGCCAGGACAGGGGGAGGACTGAAGCTTTCTTT.

This clonotype was observed a handful of times. V usage is TRBV6-2 or TRBV6-3 and J usage is TRBJ1-1, with TRBD1 identical over 8 bases. CDR1 MNHEY and CDR2 SVGEGT come from the germline V gene. With V trimmed by 2 bases and J by 0 bases, 8 bases remained unmatched. This CDR3 is 17 amino acids long. CDR3 protein: CASSYPTGEGMNTEAFF. As DNA, the CDR3 is TGTGCCAGCAGTTACCCGACAGGGGAGGGTATGAACACTGAAGCTTTCTTT.

This clonotype turned up a few times. This chain connects TRBV5-6 to TRBJ1-4; no reliable D call. The CDR3 runs to 15 residues. CDR1 and CDR2 (germline): SGHDT, YYEEEE. The V end was cut by 4 bases, the J end by 0 bases, with 10 bases between. As DNA, the CDR3 is TGTGCCAGCAGCCCCTCAGGTTCAACTAATGAAAAACTGTTTTTT. Translated: CASSPSGSTNEKLFF.

This clonotype is large (0.1 to 1%). V and J are TRBV6-5 and TRBJ1-2; no clear D gene. Germline CDR1 MNHEY, CDR2 SVGAGI. Trimming removed 7 bases from V and 3 bases from J, with 12 bases in between. This CDR3 comprises 13 residues. CDR3 in DNA: TGTGCCAGCAAAAGAGCCATGGACTATGGCTACACCTTC. Amino acids: CASKRAMDYGYTF.

The chain carries TRBV6-5 and TRBJ2-3, with D unclear. V was trimmed by 6 bases and J by 6 bases, leaving 19 bases between them. This CDR3 has 15 residues. The germline CDR1 and CDR2 sequences are MNHEY and SVGAGI. The CDR3 loop reads CASRSARGGADTQYF. DNA for the CDR3: TGTGCCAGCAGGAGTGCTCGTGGCGGCGCTGATACGCAGTATTTT.

The rearrangement links TRBV28 to TRBJ1-4; D is unresolved. This CDR3 is built from 13 residues. V lost 2 bases and J lost 7, with 8 bases in between. Germline values: CDR1 MDHEN, CDR2 SYDVKM. This CDR3 reads CASSLGGREKLFF. CDR3 in DNA: TGTGCCAGCAGTTTAGGAGGACGTGAAAAACTGTTTTTT.

V and J are TRBV27 and TRBJ1-4; 12 nucleotides match TRBD1. This CDR3 comprises 16 residues. V lost 3 bases and J lost 7; bases outside the gene matches: 6. CDR1 and CDR2 from the germline V gene are MNHEY and SMNVEV (reference sequence). The CDR3 bases are TGTGCCAGCAGTTTGGGGACAGGGGGCCTTCGTGAAAAACTGTTTTTT. It is translated as CASSLGTGGLREKLFF.

By its share, this clonotype is large. The J gene is TRBJ1-2, the V gene TRBV12-3 or TRBV12-4; maybe TRBD1 (5 bases). This CDR3 has 15 residues. V was shortened by 1 base and J by 3 bases, with 12 bases between the two germline ends. DNA for the CDR3: TGTGCCAGCAGTTTAGGGGAAGGGGACTACTATGGCTACACCTTC. This encodes CASSLGEGDYYGYTF.

The chain has TRBV7-9 and TRBJ2-3; possible D gene TRBD2, 5 bases. Germline lookup yields CDR1 SEHNR and CDR2 FQNEAQ (reference sequence). There are 13 residues in the CDR3. V lost 7 bases and J 4 bases, leaving 12 bases between the germline ends. The CDR3 protein is CASTIFGADTQYF. DNA of the CDR3: TGTGCCAGCACCATTTTCGGGGCAGATACGCAGTATTTT.

The rearrangement links TRBV12-3 or TRBV12-4 to TRBJ1-1; D is undetermined. The CDR3 runs 13 residues. V gave up 6 bases and J gave up 4 bases, with 12 bases separating them. As DNA, the CDR3 is TGTGCCAGCAGCACAAGTTATGGCACTGAAGCTTTCTTT. Protein product: CASSTSYGTEAFF.

A few counts support this clonotype. The rearrangement joins TRBV15 to TRBJ1-5, with D maybe TRBD1 (6 bases). Germline V gene sequence: CDR1 LNHNV, CDR2 YYDKDF (reference sequence). CDR3 size: 17 residues. The V end was cut by 0 bases, the J end by 0 bases, with 12 bases between. In DNA form, the CDR3 reads TGTGCCACCAGCAGAGATATGGCAGGGGATAGCAATCAGCCCCAGCATTTT. It codes for CATSRDMAGDSNQPQHF.

This clonotype was seen more than once but under ten times. In DNA form, the CDR3 reads TGTGCCAGCAGCACCTGGACTAGCGTCACAGATACGCAGTATTTT. It yields the protein CASSTWTSVTDTQYF. The chain is built from TRBV7-2 and TRBJ2-3, with 9 bases lining up with TRBD2. CDR3 length: 15 amino acids. V was pared by 5 bases and J by 2 bases, with 5 bases of the junction left unmatched. From germline, CDR1 is SGHTA and CDR2 FQGNSA.

This clonotype has a handful of counts. V and J are TRBV7-2 and TRBJ2-5; TRBD2 matches 12 bases. Germline CDR1 SGHTA, CDR2 FQGNSA. Germline trimming cut 5 bases from V and 6 bases from J; bases unmatched to any gene: 7. The CDR3 covers 15 residues. This chain's CDR3 is CASSGTSGGTKTQYF. In DNA form, the CDR3 reads TGTGCCAGCAGCGGTACTAGCGGGGGGACCAAGACCCAGTACTTC.

Within the sample, this clonotype is large. The rearrangement links TRBV6-1 to TRBJ1-2, with D hard to call. The length of the CDR3 is 8 residues. Germline V gene lookup returns CDR1 MNHNS and CDR2 SASEGT. V gave up 8 bases and J gave up 8 bases, with 3 bases separating them. The CDR3 region has the DNA TGTGCCAGCCCGGGCTACACCTTC. Translation: CASPGYTF.

The chain uses TRBV9 and TRBJ2-1; 9 nucleotides match TRBD2. Germline CDR1 SGDLS, CDR2 YYNGEE. The length of the CDR3 is 15 residues. V gave up 3 bases and J gave up 7 bases; unmatched junction bases: 8. DNA for the CDR3: TGTGCCAGCAGCGCCAGCGGGGGGTGGAGGAATGAGCAGTTCTTC. Protein sequence: CASSASGGWRNEQFF.

This clonotype was counted only a few times. V usage is TRBV20-1 and J usage is TRBJ1-6; D remains unclear. The germline V gene encodes CDR1 DFQATT and CDR2 SNEGSKA (reference sequence). This CDR3 spans 13 amino acids. The germline V and J ends were trimmed by 6 bases and 1 base, with 7 bases remaining between them. In DNA, the CDR3 is TGCAGTGCACCGGTATCCTATAATTCACCCCTCCACTTT. Translation gives CSAPVSYNSPLHF.

This rearrangement joins TRBV28 to TRBJ2-1, with TRBD2 identical over 7 bases. CDR1 MDHEN and CDR2 SYDVKM come from the germline V gene. V dropped 11 bases and J dropped 4; count of bases not matched to a gene: 8. The CDR3 totals 13 residues. The CDR3 DNA follows: TGTGCCTCGGGGGGTCCCCCATACAATGAGCAGTTCTTC. Residues: CASGGPPYNEQFF.

This clonotype was seen only a few times. V gene TRBV4-2 combines with J gene TRBJ2-2; weak D call: TRBD2 (6 bases). The CDR3 is made up of 15 amino acids. Trimming removed 1 base from V and 7 bases from J, with 13 bases in between. Germline CDR1 LGHNA, CDR2 YNFKEQ. CDR3 sequence (DNA): TGTGCCAGCAGCCAAGCGGACCTGGGGGGCGGGGAGCTGTTTTTT. Its protein is CASSQADLGGGELFF.

This clonotype was detected only a few times. This chain uses TRBV7-6 with TRBJ2-7, with 7 bases lining up with TRBD1. This CDR3 is built from 16 residues. Trimming removed 4 bases from V and 6 bases from J; junction bases left unmatched: 15. Germline-derived CDR1 and CDR2 are SGHVS and FNYEAQ. The CDR3 region has the DNA TGTGCCAGCAGCTCACAAGAATCCGGGACAGCCGGCGAGCAGTACTTC. It yields the protein CASSSQESGTAGEQYF.